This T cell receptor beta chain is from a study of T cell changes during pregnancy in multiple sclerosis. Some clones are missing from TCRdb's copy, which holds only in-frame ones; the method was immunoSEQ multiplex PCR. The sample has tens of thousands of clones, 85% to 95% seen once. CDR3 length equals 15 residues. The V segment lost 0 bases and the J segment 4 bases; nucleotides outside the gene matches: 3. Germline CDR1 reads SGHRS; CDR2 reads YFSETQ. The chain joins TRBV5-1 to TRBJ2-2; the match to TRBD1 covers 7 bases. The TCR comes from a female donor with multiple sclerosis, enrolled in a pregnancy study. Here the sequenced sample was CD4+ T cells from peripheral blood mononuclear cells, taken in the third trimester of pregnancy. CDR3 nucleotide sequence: TGCGCCAGCAGCTTGGTAGCAGGGGGCACCGGGGAGCTGTTTTTT. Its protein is CASSLVAGGTGELFF.